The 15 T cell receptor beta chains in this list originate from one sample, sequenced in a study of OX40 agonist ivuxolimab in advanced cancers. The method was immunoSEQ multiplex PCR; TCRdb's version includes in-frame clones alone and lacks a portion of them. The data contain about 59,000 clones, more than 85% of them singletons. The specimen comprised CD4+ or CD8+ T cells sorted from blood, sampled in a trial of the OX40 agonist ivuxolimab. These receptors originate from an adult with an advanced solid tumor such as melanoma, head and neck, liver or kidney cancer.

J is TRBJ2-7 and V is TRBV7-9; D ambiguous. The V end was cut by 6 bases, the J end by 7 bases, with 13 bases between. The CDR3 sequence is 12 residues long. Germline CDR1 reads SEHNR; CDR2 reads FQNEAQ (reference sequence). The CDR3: CASSFTPTEQYF. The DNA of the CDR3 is TGTGCCAGCAGTTTCACTCCGACAGAGCAGTACTTC.

The CDR3 region is CASRSSATDTQYF. CDR3 DNA: TGTGCCAGCAGATCGAGCGCCACAGATACGCAGTATTTT. J is TRBJ2-3 and V is TRBV5-5; the D is unclear. The V and J ends lost 5 bases and 2 bases respectively, with 9 bases between them. The CDR3 spans 13 residues. CDR1 and CDR2 from the germline V gene are SGHKS and YYEKEE (reference sequence).

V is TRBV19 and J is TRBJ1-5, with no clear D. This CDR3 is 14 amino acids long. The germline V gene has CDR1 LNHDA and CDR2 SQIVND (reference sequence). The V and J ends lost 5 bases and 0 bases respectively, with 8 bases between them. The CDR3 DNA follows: TGTGCCAGTAGTCCCCTTCATAGCAATCAGCCCCAGCATTTT. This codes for CASSPLHSNQPQHF.

The CDR3: CASSLPTSGRALTDTQYF. DNA for the CDR3: TGTGCCAGCAGCCTCCCGACTAGCGGGAGGGCCCTGACAGATACGCAGTATTTT. V gene TRBV28 combines with J gene TRBJ2-3; 14 positions match TRBD2. V shed 6 bases, J shed 3 bases, and the junction held 11 bases outside the gene matches. CDR3 length: 18 amino acids. Germline V gene data show CDR1 as MDHEN and CDR2 as SYDVKM.

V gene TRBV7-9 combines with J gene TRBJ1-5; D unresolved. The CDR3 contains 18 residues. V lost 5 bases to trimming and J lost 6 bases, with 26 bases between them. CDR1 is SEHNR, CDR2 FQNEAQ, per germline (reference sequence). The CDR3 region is CASSQISSGSSSVQPQHF. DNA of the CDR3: TGTGCCAGCAGCCAGATAAGCTCAGGATCCAGTTCAGTTCAGCCCCAGCATTTT.

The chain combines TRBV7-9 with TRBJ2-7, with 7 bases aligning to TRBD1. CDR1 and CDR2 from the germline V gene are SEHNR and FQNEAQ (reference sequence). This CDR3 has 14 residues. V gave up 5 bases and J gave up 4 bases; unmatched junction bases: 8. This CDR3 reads CASSRTGVGYEQYF. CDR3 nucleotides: TGTGCCAGCAGCCGAACAGGGGTCGGGTACGAGCAGTACTTC.

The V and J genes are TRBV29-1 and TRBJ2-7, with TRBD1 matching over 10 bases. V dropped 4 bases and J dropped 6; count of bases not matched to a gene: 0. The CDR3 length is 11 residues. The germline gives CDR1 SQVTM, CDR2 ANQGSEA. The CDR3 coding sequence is TGCAGCGTTGGGGACAGGGGCGAGCAGTACTTC. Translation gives CSVGDRGEQYF.

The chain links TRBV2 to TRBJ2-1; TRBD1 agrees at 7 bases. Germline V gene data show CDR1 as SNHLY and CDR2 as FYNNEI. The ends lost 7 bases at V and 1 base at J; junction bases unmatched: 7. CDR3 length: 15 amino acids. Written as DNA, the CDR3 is TGTGCCAGCACCGAGGTACAGGGGTCCTACAATGAGCAGTTCTTC. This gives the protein CASTEVQGSYNEQFF.

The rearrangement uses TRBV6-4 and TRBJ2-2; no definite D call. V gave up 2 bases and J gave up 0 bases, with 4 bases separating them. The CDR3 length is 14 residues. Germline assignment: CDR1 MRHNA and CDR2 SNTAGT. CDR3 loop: CASSDRANTGELFF. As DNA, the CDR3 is TGTGCCAGCAGTGACAGGGCGAACACCGGGGAGCTGTTTTTT.

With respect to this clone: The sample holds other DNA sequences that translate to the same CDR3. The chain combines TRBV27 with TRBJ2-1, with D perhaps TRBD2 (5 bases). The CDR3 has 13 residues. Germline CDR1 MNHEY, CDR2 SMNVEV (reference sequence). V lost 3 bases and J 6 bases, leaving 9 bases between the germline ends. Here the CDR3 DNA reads TGTGCCAGCAGTTTGAGGGCCGGCAATGAGCAGTTCTTC. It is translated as CASSLRAGNEQFF.

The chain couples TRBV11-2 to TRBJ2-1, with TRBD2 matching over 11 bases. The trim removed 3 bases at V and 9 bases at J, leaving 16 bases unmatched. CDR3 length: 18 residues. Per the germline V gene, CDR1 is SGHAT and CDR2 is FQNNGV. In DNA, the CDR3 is TGTGCCAGCAGCTTGACGGGACTAGCGGAGCTAATCTGGGGTGAGCAGTTCTTC. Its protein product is CASSLTGLAELIWGEQFF.

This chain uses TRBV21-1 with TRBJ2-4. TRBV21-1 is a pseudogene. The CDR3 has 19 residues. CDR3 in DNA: TGTGCCAGCAGACGGAGAGGGACGGCCTTTCTGGGGGCCAAAAACATTCAGTACTTC. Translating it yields CASRRRGTAFLGAKNIQYF.

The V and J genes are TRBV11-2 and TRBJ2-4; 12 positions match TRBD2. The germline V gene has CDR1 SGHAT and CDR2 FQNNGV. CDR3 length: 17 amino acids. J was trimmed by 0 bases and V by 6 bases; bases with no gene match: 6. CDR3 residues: CASRRTSGALAKNIQYF. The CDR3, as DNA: TGTGCCAGCAGACGGACTAGCGGGGCCCTAGCCAAAAACATTCAGTACTTC. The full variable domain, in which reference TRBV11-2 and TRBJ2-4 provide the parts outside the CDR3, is EAGVAQSPRYKIIEKRQSVAFWCNPISGHATLYWYQQILGQGPKLLIQFQNNGVVDDSQLPKDRFSAERLKGVDSTLKIQPAKLEDSAVYLCASRRTSGALAKNIQYFGAGTRLSVL.

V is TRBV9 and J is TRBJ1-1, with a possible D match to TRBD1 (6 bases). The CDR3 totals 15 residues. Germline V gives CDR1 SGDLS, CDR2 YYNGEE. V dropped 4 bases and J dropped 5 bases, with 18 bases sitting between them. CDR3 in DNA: TGTGCCAGCAGCCTCGGAGGGGGAACACGGACTGAAGCTTTCTTT. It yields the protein CASSLGGGTRTEAFF. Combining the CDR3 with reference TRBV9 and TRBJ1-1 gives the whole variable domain DSGVTQTPKHLITATGQRVTLRCSPRSGDLSVYWYQQSLDQGLQFLIQYYNGEERAKGNILERFSAQQFPDLHSELNLSSLELGDSALYFCASSLGGGTRTEAFFGQGTRLTVV.

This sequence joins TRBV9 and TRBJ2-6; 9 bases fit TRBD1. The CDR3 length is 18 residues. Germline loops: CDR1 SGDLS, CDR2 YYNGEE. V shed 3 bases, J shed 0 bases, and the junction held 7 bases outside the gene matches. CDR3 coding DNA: TGTGCCAGCAGCGGGACCGGGACAGGGAGCTCTGGGGCCAACGTCCTGACTTTC. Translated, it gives CASSGTGTGSSGANVLTF. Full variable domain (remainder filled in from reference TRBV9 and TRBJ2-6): DSGVTQTPKHLITATGQRVTLRCSPRSGDLSVYWYQQSLDQGLQFLIQYYNGEERAKGNILERFSAQQFPDLHSELNLSSLELGDSALYFCASSGTGTGSSGANVLTFGAGSRLTVL.